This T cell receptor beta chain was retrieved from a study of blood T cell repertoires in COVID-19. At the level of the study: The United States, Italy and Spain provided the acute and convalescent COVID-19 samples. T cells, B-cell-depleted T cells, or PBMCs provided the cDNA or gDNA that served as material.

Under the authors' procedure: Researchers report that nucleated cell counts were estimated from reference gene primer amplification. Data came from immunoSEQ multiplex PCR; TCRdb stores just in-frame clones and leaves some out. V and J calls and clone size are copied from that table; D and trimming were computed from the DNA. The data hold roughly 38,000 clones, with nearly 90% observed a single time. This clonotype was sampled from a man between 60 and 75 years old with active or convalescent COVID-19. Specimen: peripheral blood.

CDR3 residues: CASSREGVSGEQFF. The CDR3 DNA is TGCGCCAGCAGCCGTGAGGGGGTTTCTGGTGAGCAGTTCTTC. This sequence joins TRBV5-1 and TRBJ2-1; TRBD1 might be the D (6 bases). The V gene's germline CDR1 is SGHRS and CDR2 YFSETQ. The CDR3 runs to 14 residues. Trimming stripped 4 bases from V and 9 bases from J, with 17 bases between.